This TCR beta chain was sequenced during a study of blood T cell repertoires in COVID-19. As for the study in general: There were acute and convalescent COVID-19 samples, and they came from the United States, Italy and Spain. Sample material is recorded as cDNA or gDNA derived from T cells, B-cell-depleted T cells, or PBMCs.

Followed longitudinally, the Seattle patients had been enrolled during active infection. Study processing details: Amplification of reference gene primers provided the estimated nucleated cell counts. TCRdb's table, derived via immunoSEQ multiplex PCR, lists solely in-frame clones and lacks some. V, J and clone size are taken as reported in that table, and D and trimming were inferred from the DNA itself. This table has approximately 250,000 clones, about 84% appearing once. The CDR3 has 14 residues. Between the trimmed V and J ends, which lost 2 bases and 0 bases, there was a span of 5 bases. Germline V gene sequence: CDR1 ENHRY, CDR2 SYGVKD.

The sequence derives from a woman aged 80 or over with COVID-19, enrolled during active disease. The specimen sequenced was peripheral blood. This chain joins TRBV10-3 and TRBJ1-3; D is undetermined. CDR3: CAISERSSGNTIYF. The CDR3, as DNA: TGTGCCATCAGTGAGCGCAGCTCTGGAAACACCATATATTTT.